This T cell receptor beta chain was sequenced for a study of cytomegalovirus exposure and HLA in healthy donors (dated by TCRdb to the late 2010s). About the study as a whole: According to an earlier analysis of a few hundred of the donors, some 180 million T cells yielded roughly 110 million unique TCR beta sequences and more than 250 Gb of sequence data. HLA typing covered class I and class II loci at four-digit resolution. An early release covering some 640 HLA-typed donors comprised approximately 300 gigabases of sequencing data and some 79 million unique TCR sequences. A later analysis re-examined previously published TCR beta repertoires from more than 650 donors and added high-resolution HLA genotyping to investigate patterns of TCR occurrence. The T cell repertoires of 666 subjects were profiled by immunosequencing and related to cytomegalovirus serostatus. Genome-wide SNP genotypes for about 60% of the 666 donors were used in a later genetic analysis, which treated that subset as a discovery cohort. Alongside the repertoire data, information on donor age, sex, ethnicity and CMV serostatus was compiled. To predict cytomegalovirus infection status, the study combined high-throughput TCR immunosequencing, statistical association of individual TCRs with disease status, and machine learning. On average, around 230,000 unique TCR beta nucleotide sequences were sequenced per donor among more than 350 genotyped donors of the cohort, with 15% to 20% of those sequences being non-productive. Among the roughly 380 genotyped donors, approximately 76% belonged to the genetic ancestry cluster associated with self-reported Caucasian donors. Besides the first cohort of around 700 subjects, a separate validation cohort made up of over 95 different subjects was used. An earlier analysis of roughly 580 of the donors used high-throughput TCR beta sequencing to judge whether each TCR beta V gene segment behaved as functional or pseudogenic. Typing coverage varied by locus: roughly 629-640 donors for A, B, C, DRB1 and DQB1; some 520 for DQA1; about 570 for DPA1; roughly 450 for DPB1. In the later analysis, no new phenotypic data were used to find candidate immune exposures; instead, reliance was placed on TCR beta sequences and their occurrence across donors. Every repertoire in the discovery cohort had been generated on one and the same sequencing platform. The study aimed to test whether cataloging public T cell receptors could reveal signatures of past pathogen exposure. Five DR-DQ haplotypes were handled as single units for association and clustering because linkage in the cohort was strong. Here is what the overall study found, with its caveats: The earlier analysis of a few hundred of the donors excluded 15 to 20 rarely observed V segments, including chromosome 9 orphons, because counts were too low. A later analysis found that most CMV-associated TCR beta chains appeared HLA-restricted, with HLA associations seemingly driven largely by CMV exposure. Sequencing depth was assumed to be roughly uniform across donors in the presence/absence analyses, though that assumption may not hold. Some IMGT-functional V segments, including TRBV6-2 and TRBV6-3, could not be distinguished by the 87-base-pair reads and were therefore excluded. An association between a missense DCLRE1C variant and V-gene and J-gene trimming of TCR beta chains was found in a later genetic analysis and replicated in an independent cohort. Because HLA typing was unavailable for some donors at each locus, only the typed subset was used in association tests. This cohort had only TCR beta chains sequenced, and the lack of alpha or paired-chain data limited which features could be detected. When HLA alleles, especially DR and DQ, strongly co-occurred, attributing TCR associations to individual alleles was difficult. A further reported finding was that TCR beta sequences accurately predicted the HLA-A and HLA-B alleles for most subjects in the first cohort. The sequencing pipeline was judged likely to have produced a cluster of highly shared sequence variants as a technical artifact. The study listed 164 TCR beta chains as associated with cytomegalovirus. CMV serostatus was the only immune exposure information available for the cohort. While some public TCRs were present in many individuals, most TCR sequences turned up only very rarely across donors. It was suggested by the authors that the approach could potentially be generalized to other disease states and immunological phenotypes. According to a later analysis, TCR association rates differed among HLA loci, with DRB1 alleles showing the most associated TCRs and HLA-C alleles showing the fewest. Correlated functional status among segregating V segments might reflect linkage disequilibrium, but an unknown experimental factor could not be ruled out. In vitro tests confirmed that a few of the cytomegalovirus-associated TCR beta chains recognize cytomegalovirus antigens. Cytomegalovirus status was reported to be diagnosed by the classifier with high specificity and sensitivity in both the original and validation cohorts. In a later genetic analysis, fewer N-insertions in productive TCRs were reported among donors in an Asian-associated ancestry cluster than the roughly 700-donor mean. In a later analysis, HLA-associated TCR beta chains were found to be more clonally expanded and to have lower generation probabilities than equally common non-associated chains. In an earlier analysis of fewer than 750 of the donors, most TCR beta V segments were observed in productive rearrangements about 90% or about 30% of the time, broadly matching IMGT annotations. At a false discovery rate of 0.05, a later analysis linked approximately 18,000 TCR beta sequences to specific HLA alleles. A later analysis reported that several top co-occurrence clusters appeared linked to parvovirus B19, influenza, CMV and Epstein-Barr virus.

Libraries were constructed by the immunoSEQ multiplex PCR assay. The multiplex PCR relied on a mix of 60 forward primers for TCR Vbeta segments and 13 reverse primers for TCR Jbeta segments. The CDR3 region of rearranged TCR beta genes was amplified from genomic DNA with a multiplex PCR assay. The Illumina HiSeq System was used to sequence the amplified TCR beta libraries as 87-base-pair reads. The study's own analysis went as follows. A later analysis counted some 80 million unique TCR beta chains across the approximately 700 repertoires, and 10 million to 11 million of these chains were shared by at least two donors. Raw reads were error-corrected and collapsed into unique sequences with a nearest-neighbor algorithm that merged closely related sequences to remove PCR and sequencing errors. To assign V, D and J gene segments, CDR3 sequences were aligned to IMGT reference sequences. For a sequence to be retained, a match of at least six nucleotides to both a V gene segment and a J gene segment was required. Rearrangements were classified as productive when the CDR3 lacked stop codons and remained in frame with V and J, and all other rearrangements were classified as non-productive. CDR3 was defined by IMGT convention, running from the second conserved V-encoded cysteine to the conserved J-encoded phenylalanine. The earlier analysis of about 590 of the donors excluded sequences that lacked an unambiguous match to a single V gene segment. In an earlier analysis of around 590 of the donors, a V segment was called functional when productive rearrangements were above 56.7%, and segregating when the standard deviation between donors exceeded 5%. A statistical classification framework was built to diagnose cytomegalovirus status from the catalog of TCR beta chain sequences. A later analysis assigned V and J genes by comparing TCR nucleotide sequences with IMGT/GENE-DB human TR gene sequences. A later analysis assigned CDR3 sequences and most-parsimonious VDJ recombination scenarios with the TCRdist pipeline. In a later analysis, each TCR beta chain was defined by its CDR3 amino acid sequence together with its V-gene family, and reads without a unique V-gene family were excluded. As a way to deal with suspected cross-contamination and a sequencing artifact, a later analysis dropped 640 or so nucleotide sequences that were highly shared and had low generation probability. A later analysis calculated a clonal expansion index for each public chain from normalized within-repertoire ranks of inferred template counts. In a later analysis, generation probabilities were computed with a VDJ recombination model fitted to out-of-frame rearrangements, and the resulting probabilities were checked against IGoR. In a later analysis, hypergeometric tests were used to score TCR-TCR, TCR-HLA and TCR-CMV co-occurrence, with a repertoire-size bias correction applied to TCR pairs. In a later analysis, false discovery rates were estimated by permuting HLA or CMV assignments 20 times. In a later analysis, co-occurring TCRs were grouped with DBSCAN, and TCRdist sequence similarity was added when clustering was performed within HLA-allele-positive subsets. Repertoires with fewer than 30,000 or more than 120,000 public chains were left out of co-occurrence clustering, as were about five repertoires with anomalous nucleotide sharing. Drawn from immuneACCESS, this table holds only the in-frame rearrangements with V and J called that TCRdb kept. Clones are partly lost; checked studies trace under half to an unresolved V gene and leave the rest unexplained. V, J and clone size are taken as reported in that table, and D and trimming were inferred from the DNA itself. The sample table lists around 150,000 clones, roughly 80% of them with a count of one. More than 1.5% of the sample is held by the ten biggest clonotypes.

The CDR3 runs 13 residues from the cysteine to the phenylalanine. Only the CDR3 region is kept as DNA, spanning 39 bases read in frame from base 1. Cut back by 3 bases and 7 bases, the V and J ends lie 13 bases apart. Taken from the germline V gene, the CDR1 and CDR2 loops are SGHRS and YFSETQ. The cohort was made up of about 610 healthy bone marrow donors. At the time of sampling, every cohort member was nominally healthy, though immune exposures that went unrecorded were likely present. The donor tested CMV seronegative, placing the donor among the 350 to 400 seronegative members of the cohort. A peripheral blood sample was collected from each donor, and TCR beta sequencing was performed on peripheral blood mononuclear cells. The Qiagen DNeasy Blood Extraction Kit was used to extract genomic DNA from the blood cell samples. This clone was observed once. The antigen this receptor binds is unknown. One base away there is no much larger clone; base qualities are not given.

The clonotype was recovered from a man aged 40-55 years in good health and CMV-seronegative. The specimen was PBMCs. The V and J genes are TRBV5-1 and TRBJ1-1; confidence is insufficient to name the D gene. The bases read TGCGCCAGCAGCTCGCCGGGAGCAGTTGAAGCTTTCTTT. The translation is CASSSPGAVEAFF. With the rest looked up from the reference TRBV5-1 and TRBJ1-1 genes rather than sequenced, the full variable domain is KAGVTQTPRYLIKTRGQQVTLSCSPISGHRSVSWYQQTPGQGLQFLFEYFSETQRNKGNFPGRFSGRQFSNSRSEMNVSTLELGDSALYLCASSSPGAVEAFFGQGTRLTVV.